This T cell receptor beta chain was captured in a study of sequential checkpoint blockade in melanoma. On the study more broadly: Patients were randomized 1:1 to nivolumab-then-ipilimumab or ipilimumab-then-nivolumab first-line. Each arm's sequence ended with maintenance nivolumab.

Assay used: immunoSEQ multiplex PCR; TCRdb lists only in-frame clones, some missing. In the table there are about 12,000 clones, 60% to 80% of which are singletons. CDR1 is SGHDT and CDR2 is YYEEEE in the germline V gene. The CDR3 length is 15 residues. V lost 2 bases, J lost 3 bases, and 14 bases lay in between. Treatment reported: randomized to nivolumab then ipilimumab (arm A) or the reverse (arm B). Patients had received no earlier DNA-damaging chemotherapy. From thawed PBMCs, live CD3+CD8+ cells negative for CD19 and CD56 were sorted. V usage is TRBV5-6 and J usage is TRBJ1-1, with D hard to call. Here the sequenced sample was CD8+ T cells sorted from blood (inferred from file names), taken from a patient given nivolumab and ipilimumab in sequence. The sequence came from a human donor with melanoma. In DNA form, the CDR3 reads TGTGCCAGCAGCTTACGGGAGGGTAGGGACACTGAAGCTTTCTTT. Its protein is CASSLREGRDTEAFF.